These 11 T cell receptor beta chains came from one sample sequenced in a study of cytomegalovirus exposure and HLA in healthy donors. The PCR ran on 60 Vbeta and 13 Jbeta primers. TCRdb's copy holds only in-frame clones and misses some; the assay was immunoSEQ multiplex PCR. The repertoire has approximately 130,000 clones, around 83% of them found once; the top ten carry less than 3%. Sequencing was carried out using PBMCs. Receptors originate from a man aged 50-60 years in good health and CMV-seronegative.

The chain joins TRBV7-2 to TRBJ1-6; a weak D match, TRBD1 (5 bases). The CDR3 loop spans 18 amino acids. V gave up 4 bases and J gave up 7 bases, with 23 bases separating them. CDR1 is SGHTA and CDR2 is FQGNSA in the germline V gene. CDR3 region: CASSSYPRGQGGNSPLHF. DNA for the CDR3: TGTGCCAGCAGCTCGTACCCCCGCGGGCAGGGAGGGAATTCACCCCTCCACTTT.

The rearrangement joins TRBV15 to TRBJ2-7; 7 nucleotides line up with TRBD1. V dropped 3 bases and J dropped 5; count of bases not matched to a gene: 1. The CDR3 loop spans 12 amino acids. Germline CDR1 LNHNV, CDR2 YYDKDF (reference sequence). Here the CDR3 reads CATSSDRDEQYF. DNA of the CDR3: TGTGCCACCAGCAGTGACAGGGACGAGCAGTACTTC.

J is TRBJ2-5 and V is TRBV30; 9 positions match TRBD2. Trimming removed 0 bases from V and 5 bases from J; junction bases left unmatched: 7. Per the germline V gene, CDR1 is GTSNPN and CDR2 is SVGIG (reference sequence). The CDR3 covers 15 residues. The CDR3 reads CAWSVLAGGMETQYF. DNA of the CDR3: TGTGCCTGGAGTGTACTCGCGGGGGGGATGGAGACCCAGTACTTC.

The gene calls are TRBV15 and TRBJ2-7, with TRBD1 identical over 8 bases. Looked up from germline, CDR1 is LNHNV and CDR2 is YYDKDF (reference sequence). J lost 0 bases, V lost 0 bases, and 4 bases had no gene match. The CDR3 runs 16 residues. Here the CDR3 reads CATSRDGRGHSYEQYF. The CDR3 DNA reads as TGTGCCACCAGCAGAGATGGCAGGGGGCACTCCTACGAGCAGTACTTC.

This clone has just one count. The rearrangement uses TRBV6-6 and TRBJ2-2; TRBD1 might be the D (6 bases). V dropped 2 bases and J dropped 4 bases, with 11 bases sitting between them. CDR3 length: 15 amino acids. Germline-derived CDR1 and CDR2 are MNHNY and SVGAGI (reference sequence). For the CDR3, the DNA is TGTGCCAGCAGTTACCCTCAGGGGATCACCGGGGAGCTGTTTTTT. Protein sequence: CASSYPQGITGELFF.

The rearrangement joins TRBV6-5 to TRBJ2-5; a possible D gene is TRBD1 (5 bases). The CDR3 has 14 amino acids. The germline CDR1 and CDR2 sequences are MNHEY and SVGAGI. V shed 6 bases and J shed 1 base, with 12 bases lying between them. In DNA, the CDR3 is TGTGCCAGCAGCCACCAAGGGGTCCAAGAGACCCAGTACTTC. It encodes CASSHQGVQETQYF.

V gene TRBV6-6 combines with J gene TRBJ2-1, with D hard to call. The CDR3 runs to 14 residues. The V gene lost 2 bases and the J gene lost 3 bases, with 8 bases spanning the gap. Germline CDR1 and CDR2: MNHNY and SVGAGI (reference sequence). The CDR3 loop is CASSYGSSYNEQFF. The CDR3, as DNA: TGTGCCAGCAGTTACGGGTCTAGCTACAATGAGCAGTTCTTC.

The V call is TRBV19, the J call TRBJ1-5; D possibly corresponds to TRBD1 (5 bases). The V gene lost 5 bases and the J gene lost 4 bases, with 15 bases spanning the gap. The CDR3 covers 15 residues. Germline assignment: CDR1 LNHDA and CDR2 SQIVND (reference sequence). In DNA, the CDR3 is TGTGCCAGTAGTGTCTCCTCAGGGTGGAATCAGCCCCAGCATTTT. Translation gives CASSVSSGWNQPQHF.

The V gene is TRBV30, the J gene TRBJ2-4, with D maybe TRBD2 (5 bases). CDR1 GTSNPN and CDR2 SVGIG come from the germline V gene (reference sequence). Trimming pared 0 bases from V and 2 bases from J, leaving 11 bases between. CDR3 size: 15 residues. CDR3 residues: CAWSVLGPTKNIQYF. DNA for the CDR3: TGTGCCTGGAGTGTACTAGGTCCTACCAAAAACATTCAGTACTTC. The whole variable domain, filled in from reference TRBV30 and TRBJ2-4, reads SQTIHQWPATLVQPVGSPLSLECTVEGTSNPNLYWYRQAAGRGLQLLFYSVGIGQISSEVPQNLSASRPQDRQFILSSKKLLLSDSGFYLCAWSVLGPTKNIQYFGAGTRLSVL.

The chain combines TRBV7-3 with TRBJ1-2; D is unclear. CDR3 size: 14 residues. CDR1 and CDR2 from the germline V gene are SGHTA and FQGTGA. Trimming took 6 bases from V and 4 from J, leaving 15 bases between them. DNA of the CDR3: TGTGCCAGCAGTCCAAATCCACGGGGCTATGGCTACACCTTC. This sequence encodes CASSPNPRGYGYTF.

This clone came up a few times. The chain uses TRBV7-8 and TRBJ2-5, with D unclear. The J call may be in error: the DNA end matches TRBJ2-7 better. The germline CDR1 and CDR2 sequences are SGHVS and FQNEAQ. The CDR3 is made up of 14 amino acids. CDR3 amino acids: CASSLELRTYEQYF. The CDR3 nucleotides are TGTGCCAGCAGCTTAGAACTACGCACCTACGAGCAGTACTTC.